Below, one T cell receptor (beta chain) is given with its context. V gave up 5 bases and J gave up 1 base; unmatched junction bases: 5. Per germline, CDR1 MGHDK and CDR2 SYGVNS. The CDR3 has 17 amino acids. Authors' data handling: Amplification from reference gene primers served as the basis for estimated nucleated cell counts. This table comes from immunoSEQ multiplex PCR, and its TCRdb copy is limited to in-frame clones, with some not included. V and J calls and clone size follow that table, whereas D and trimming were derived from the DNA. Here the sample spans 150,000 to 250,000 clones, approximately 84% being singletons. This sample stems from a study of blood T cell repertoires in COVID-19. Study background: COVID-19 samples collected from the United States, Italy and Spain covered acute and convalescent phases.

This sequence joins TRBV25-1 and TRBJ2-1, with TRBD2 matching over 13 bases. The sequencing input was peripheral blood. The clonotype originates from a human donor with acute or convalescent COVID-19. The donor label of this sample is uncertain. The CDR3 nucleotides are TGTGCCAGCAGTCGACTAGCGGGAGGTGGGTCCTACAATGAGCAGTTCTTC. It is translated as CASSRLAGGGSYNEQFF.